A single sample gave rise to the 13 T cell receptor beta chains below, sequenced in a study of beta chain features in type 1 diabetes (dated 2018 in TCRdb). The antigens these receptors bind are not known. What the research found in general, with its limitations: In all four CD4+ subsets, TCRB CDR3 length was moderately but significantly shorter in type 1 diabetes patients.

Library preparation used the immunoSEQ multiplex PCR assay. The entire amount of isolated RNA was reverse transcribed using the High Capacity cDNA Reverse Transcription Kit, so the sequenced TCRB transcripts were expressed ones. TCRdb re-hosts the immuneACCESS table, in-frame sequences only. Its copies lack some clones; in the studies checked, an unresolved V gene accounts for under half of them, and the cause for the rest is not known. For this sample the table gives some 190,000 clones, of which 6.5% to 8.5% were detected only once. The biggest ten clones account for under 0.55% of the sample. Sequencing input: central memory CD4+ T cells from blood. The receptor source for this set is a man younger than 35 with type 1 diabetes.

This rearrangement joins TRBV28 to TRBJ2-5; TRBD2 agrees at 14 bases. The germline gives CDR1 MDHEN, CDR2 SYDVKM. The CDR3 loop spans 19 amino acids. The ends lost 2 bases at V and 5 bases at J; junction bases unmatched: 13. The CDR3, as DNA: TGTGCCAGCAGTTTAAGACCGGGACTAGCGGGGGCGGCCTTTGAGACCCAGTACTTC. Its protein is CASSLRPGLAGAAFETQYF.

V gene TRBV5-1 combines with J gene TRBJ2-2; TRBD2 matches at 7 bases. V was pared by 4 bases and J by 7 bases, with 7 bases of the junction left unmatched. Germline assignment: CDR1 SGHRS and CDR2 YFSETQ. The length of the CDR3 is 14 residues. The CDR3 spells CASSPSGVVGELFF. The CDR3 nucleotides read TGCGCCAGCAGCCCGAGCGGGGTGGTCGGGGAGCTGTTTTTT.

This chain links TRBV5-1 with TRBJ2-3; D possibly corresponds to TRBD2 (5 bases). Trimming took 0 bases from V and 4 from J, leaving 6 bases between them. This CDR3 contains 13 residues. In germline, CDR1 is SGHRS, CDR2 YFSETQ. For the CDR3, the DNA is TGCGCCAGCAGCTTGGCCGGGGCAGATACGCAGTATTTT. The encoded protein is CASSLAGADTQYF.

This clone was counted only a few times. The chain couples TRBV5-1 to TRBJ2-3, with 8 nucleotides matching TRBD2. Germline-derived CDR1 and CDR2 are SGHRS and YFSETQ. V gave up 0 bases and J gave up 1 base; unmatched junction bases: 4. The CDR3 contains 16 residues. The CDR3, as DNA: TGCGCCAGCAGCTTGGGAGGAGCGGGGGGCACAGATACGCAGTATTTT. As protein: CASSLGGAGGTDTQYF.

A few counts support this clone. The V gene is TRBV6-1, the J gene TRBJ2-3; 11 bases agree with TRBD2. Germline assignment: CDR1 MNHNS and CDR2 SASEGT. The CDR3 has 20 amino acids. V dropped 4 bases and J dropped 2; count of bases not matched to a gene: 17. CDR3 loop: CASSVSGLAGLTTFTDTQYF. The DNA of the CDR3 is TGTGCCAGCAGTGTCTCAGGACTAGCGGGTCTTACTACCTTCACAGATACGCAGTATTTT.

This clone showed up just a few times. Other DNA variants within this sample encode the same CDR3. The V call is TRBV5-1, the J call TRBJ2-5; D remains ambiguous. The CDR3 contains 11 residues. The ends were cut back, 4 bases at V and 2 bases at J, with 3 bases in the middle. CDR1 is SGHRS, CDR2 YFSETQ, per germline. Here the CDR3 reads CASSLQETQYF. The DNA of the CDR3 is TGCGCCAGCAGCCTACAAGAGACCCAGTACTTC. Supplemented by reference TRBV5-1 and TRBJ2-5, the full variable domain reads KAGVTQTPRYLIKTRGQQVTLSCSPISGHRSVSWYQQTPGQGLQFLFEYFSETQRNKGNFPGRFSGRQFSNSRSEMNVSTLELGDSALYLCASSLQETQYFGPGTRLLVL.

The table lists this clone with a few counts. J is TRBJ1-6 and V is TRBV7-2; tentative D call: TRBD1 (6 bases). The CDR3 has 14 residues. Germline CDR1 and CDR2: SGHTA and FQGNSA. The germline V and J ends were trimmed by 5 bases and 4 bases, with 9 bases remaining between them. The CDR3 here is CASSLQGYNSPLHF. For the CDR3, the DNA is TGTGCCAGCAGCCTACAGGGATATAATTCACCCCTCCACTTT. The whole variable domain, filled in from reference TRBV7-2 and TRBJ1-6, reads GAGVSQSPSNKVTEKGKDVELRCDPISGHTALYWYRQSLGQGLEFLIYFQGNSAPDKSGLPSDRFSAERTGGSVSTLTIQRTQQEDSAVYLCASSLQGYNSPLHFGNGTRLTVT.

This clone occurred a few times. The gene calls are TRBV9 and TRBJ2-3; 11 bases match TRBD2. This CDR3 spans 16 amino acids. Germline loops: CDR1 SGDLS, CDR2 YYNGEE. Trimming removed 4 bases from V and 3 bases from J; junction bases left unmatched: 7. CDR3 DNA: TGTGCCAGCAGCCCGGAACCTAGCGGGGGGACAGATACGCAGTATTTT. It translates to CASSPEPSGGTDTQYF.

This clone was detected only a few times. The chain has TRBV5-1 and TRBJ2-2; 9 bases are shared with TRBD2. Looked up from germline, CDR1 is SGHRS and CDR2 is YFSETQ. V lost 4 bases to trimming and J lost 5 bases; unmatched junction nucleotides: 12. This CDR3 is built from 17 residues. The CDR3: CASSPLVRGGATGELFF. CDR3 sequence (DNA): TGCGCCAGCAGCCCCCTCGTGCGCGGGGGGGCGACCGGGGAGCTGTTTTTT.

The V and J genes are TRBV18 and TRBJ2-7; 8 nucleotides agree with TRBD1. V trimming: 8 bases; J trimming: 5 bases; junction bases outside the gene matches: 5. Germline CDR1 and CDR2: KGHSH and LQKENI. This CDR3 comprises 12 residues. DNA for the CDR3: TGTGCCAGCACGGACAGGGTCCACGAGCAGTACTTC. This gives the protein CASTDRVHEQYF.

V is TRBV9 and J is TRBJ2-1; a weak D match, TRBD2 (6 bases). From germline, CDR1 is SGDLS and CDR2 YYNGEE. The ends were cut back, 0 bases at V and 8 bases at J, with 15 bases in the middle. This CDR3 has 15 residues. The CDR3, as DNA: TGTGCCAGCAGCGTAGGGCAGGGAGGATTTGATGAGCAGTTCTTC. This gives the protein CASSVGQGGFDEQFF.

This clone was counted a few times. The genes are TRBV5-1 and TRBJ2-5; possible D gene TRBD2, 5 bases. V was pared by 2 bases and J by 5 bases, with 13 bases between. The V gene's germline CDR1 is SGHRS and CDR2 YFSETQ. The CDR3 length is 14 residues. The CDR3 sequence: CASSLLESRETQYF. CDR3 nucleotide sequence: TGCGCCAGCAGCTTACTAGAATCGCGGGAGACCCAGTACTTC. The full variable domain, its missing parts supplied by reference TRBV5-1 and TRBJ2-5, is KAGVTQTPRYLIKTRGQQVTLSCSPISGHRSVSWYQQTPGQGLQFLFEYFSETQRNKGNFPGRFSGRQFSNSRSEMNVSTLELGDSALYLCASSLLESRETQYFGPGTRLLVL.

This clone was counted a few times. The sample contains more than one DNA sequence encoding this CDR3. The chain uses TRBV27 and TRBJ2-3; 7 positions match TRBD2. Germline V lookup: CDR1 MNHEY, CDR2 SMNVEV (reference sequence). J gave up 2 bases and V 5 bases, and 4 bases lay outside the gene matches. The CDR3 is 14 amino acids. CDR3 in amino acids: CASSPGRYTDTQYF. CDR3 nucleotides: TGTGCCAGCAGTCCCGGGAGGTACACAGATACGCAGTATTTT.